This T cell receptor beta chain was recorded in a study of shared clonotypes between healthy human individuals. Study details: Plates per donor: three CD4 naive, three CD4 memory, two CD8 naive, one CD8 memory.

Turning to this clone: The target antigen is unknown.

Assay: immunoSEQ multiplex PCR; the TCRdb copy retains only in-frame clones and omits some. The profile shows some 2,100,000 clones, about 93% of them singletons. CD45RO-negative cells were positively selected for CCR7, leaving out terminally differentiated effector memory CD45RA+ cells. Donors comprised only Caucasian adults living in Nashville, Tennessee. Study-wide results and caveats: Sampling covered blood only; tissue repertoires likely differ. Measured sharing among donors was expected to vary with sequencing depth.

The V segment lost 4 bases and the J segment 4 bases; nucleotides outside the gene matches: 6. CDR3 length: 14 residues. Germline values: CDR1 SQVTM, CDR2 ANQGSEA. The receptor was derived from a man younger than 30 in good health. Some clones in this sample may be carry-over from other donors' samples. The sample comprised naive CD8+ T cells from PBMCs. This sequence joins TRBV29-1 and TRBJ1-2; 10 nucleotides agree with TRBD1. The CDR3 sequence: CSVAGTGVLYGYTF. The DNA for the CDR3 is TGCAGCGTTGCGGGGACAGGGGTCCTCTATGGCTACACCTTC. The full variable domain, with the rest looked up from reference TRBV29-1 and TRBJ1-2, is SAVISQKPSRDICQRGTSLTIQCQVDSQVTMMFWYRQQPGQSLTLIATANQGSEATYESGFVIDKFPISRPNLTFSTLTVSNMSPEDSSIYLCSVAGTGVLYGYTFGSGTRLTVV.